This TCR beta chain was profiled in a study of cytomegalovirus exposure and HLA in healthy donors. As for this clone: Its antigen is as yet unknown.

The study's findings and limits: Rarity marked most TCR sequences, yet some public TCRs occurred in many donors. Another analysis was done later, and it associated around 17,000 TCR beta sequences with HLA alleles at 0.05 false discovery rate.

CDR1 SGHTA and CDR2 FQGTGA come from the germline V gene. There are 16 residues in the CDR3. V dropped 4 bases and J dropped 4; count of bases not matched to a gene: 8. 13 Jbeta primers and 60 Vbeta primers were used for the PCR. TCRdb's copy holds only in-frame clones and misses some; the assay was immunoSEQ multiplex PCR. The sample lists fewer than 250,000 clones, 70% to 85% occurring once. The V and J genes are TRBV7-3 and TRBJ2-3; 10 bases line up with TRBD2. Sequenced material: PBMCs. This clonotype originated in a male donor in good health and CMV-seronegative. In DNA form, the CDR3 reads TGTGCCAGCAGCTCCTCCCTAGCGGGAGAGCCAGATACGCAGTATTTT. It codes for CASSSSLAGEPDTQYF. Combining the CDR3 with reference TRBV7-3 and TRBJ2-3 gives the whole variable domain GAGVSQTPSNKVTEKGKYVELRCDPISGHTALYWYRQSLGQGPEFLIYFQGTGAADDSGLPNDRFFAVRPEGSVSTLKIQRTERGDSAVYLCASSSSLAGEPDTQYFGPGTRLTVL.